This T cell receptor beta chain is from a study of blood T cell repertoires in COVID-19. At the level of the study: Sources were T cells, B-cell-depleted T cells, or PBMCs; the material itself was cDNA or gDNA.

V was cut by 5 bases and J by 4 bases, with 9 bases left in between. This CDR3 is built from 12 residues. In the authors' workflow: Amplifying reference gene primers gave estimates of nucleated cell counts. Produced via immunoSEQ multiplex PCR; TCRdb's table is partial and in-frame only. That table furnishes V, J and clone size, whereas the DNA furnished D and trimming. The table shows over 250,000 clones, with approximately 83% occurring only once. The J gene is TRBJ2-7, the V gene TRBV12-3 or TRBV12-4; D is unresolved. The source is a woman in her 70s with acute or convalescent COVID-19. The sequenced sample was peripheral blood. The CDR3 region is CASSTVGYEQYF. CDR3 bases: TGTGCCAGCAGTACAGTGGGTTACGAGCAGTACTTC.